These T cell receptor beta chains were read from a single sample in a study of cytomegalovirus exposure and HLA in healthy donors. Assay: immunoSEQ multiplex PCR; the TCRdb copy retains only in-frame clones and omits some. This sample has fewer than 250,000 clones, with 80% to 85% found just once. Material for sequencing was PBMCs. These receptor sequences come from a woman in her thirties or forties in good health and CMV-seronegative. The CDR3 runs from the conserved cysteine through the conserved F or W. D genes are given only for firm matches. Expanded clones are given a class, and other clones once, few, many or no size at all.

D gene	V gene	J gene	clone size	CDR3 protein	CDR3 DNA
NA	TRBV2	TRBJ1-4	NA	CASSEEGIKLFF	TGTGCCAGCAGTGAAGAGGGGATAAAACTGTTTTTT
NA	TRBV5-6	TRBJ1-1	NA	CASESWGGAPEAFF	TGTGCCAGCGAATCCTGGGGGGGGGCCCCTGAAGCTTTCTTT
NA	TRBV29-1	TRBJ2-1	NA	CSVARYGPTAGLPYNEQFF	TGCAGCGTTGCCCGTTACGGTCCGACTGCAGGGCTCCCTTACAATGAGCAGTTCTTC
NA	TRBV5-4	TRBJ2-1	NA	CASSSGTPNGNEQFF	TGTGCCAGCAGCTCAGGGACTCCCAATGGCAATGAGCAGTTCTTC
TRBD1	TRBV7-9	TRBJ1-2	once	CASSRGDSQGGYTF	TGTGCCAGCAGCCGAGGGGACAGCCAGGGAGGCTACACCTTC
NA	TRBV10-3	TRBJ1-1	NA	CAISALNTEAFF	TGTGCCATCAGTGCGTTGAACACTGAAGCTTTCTTT
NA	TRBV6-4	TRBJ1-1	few	CASSDSSENTEAFF	TGTGCCAGCAGTGACTCTAGTGAGAACACTGAAGCTTTCTTT
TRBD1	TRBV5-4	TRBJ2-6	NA	CASSAGTGGFSLGTNVLTF	TGTGCCAGCAGCGCCGGGACAGGGGGCTTCTCTCTGGGGACCAACGTCCTGACTTTC
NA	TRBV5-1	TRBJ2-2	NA	CASSPQSGAGELFF	TGCGCCAGCAGCCCTCAATCGGGGGCCGGGGAGCTGTTTTTT
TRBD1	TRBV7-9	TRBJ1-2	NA	CASSLEGARGYTF	TGTGCCAGCAGCTTAGAGGGGGCGCGCGGCTACACCTTC
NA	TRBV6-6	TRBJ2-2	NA	CASSVVTGVNTGELFF	TGTGCCAGCAGCGTTGTAACGGGGGTAAACACCGGGGAGCTGTTTTTT
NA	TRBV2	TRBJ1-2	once	CASSERESGYGYTF	TGTGCCAGCAGTGAAAGGGAGTCCGGCTATGGCTACACCTTC
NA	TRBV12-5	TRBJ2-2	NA	CASGPRGGVGGELFF	TGTGCTAGTGGTCCCCGCGGCGGGGTTGGCGGGGAGCTGTTTTTT
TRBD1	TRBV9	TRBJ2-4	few	CASSPQPGGTNAKNIQYF	TGTGCCAGCAGCCCTCAACCAGGGGGCACGAACGCCAAAAACATTCAGTACTTC
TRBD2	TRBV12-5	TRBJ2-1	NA	CASGLDRTSGGNEQFF	TGTGCTAGTGGTTTGGATAGGACTAGCGGAGGCAATGAGCAGTTCTTC
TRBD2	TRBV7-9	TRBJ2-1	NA	CSSSLEGLAGDNEQFF	TGTTCCAGCAGCTTAGAAGGACTAGCGGGAGACAATGAGCAGTTCTTC
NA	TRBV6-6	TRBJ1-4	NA	CASSHPRAGINEKLFF	TGTGCCAGCAGCCATCCCCGGGCGGGGATTAATGAAAAACTGTTTTTT
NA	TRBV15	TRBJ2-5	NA	CATSRGAAGQETQYF	TGTGCCACCAGCAGGGGGGCGGCTGGTCAAGAGACCCAGTACTTC
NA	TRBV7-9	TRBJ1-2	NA	CASSPSGRRSYTF	TGTGCCAGCAGCCCATCCGGCCGGAGGAGCTACACCTTC
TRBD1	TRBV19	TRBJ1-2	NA	CASTNTGGFNYGYTF	TGTGCCAGTACTAATACAGGGGGCTTTAACTATGGCTACACCTTC
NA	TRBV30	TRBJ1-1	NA	CAWSVEDTEAFF	TGTGCCTGGAGTGTGGAGGACACTGAAGCTTTCTTT
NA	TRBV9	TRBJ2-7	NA	CASSVDAGVPYEQYF	TGTGCCAGCAGCGTAGACGCGGGTGTTCCCTACGAGCAGTACTTC
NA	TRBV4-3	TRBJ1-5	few	CASSRTGGNQPQHF	TGCGCCAGCAGCCGAACGGGTGGCAATCAGCCCCAGCATTTT
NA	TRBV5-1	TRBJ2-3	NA	CASTNPRVADTQYF	TGCGCCAGCACAAATCCCAGGGTCGCCGATACGCAGTATTTT
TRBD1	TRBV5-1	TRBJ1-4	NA	CASSPRDSTNEKLFF	TGCGCCAGCAGCCCCAGGGACAGCACTAATGAAAAACTGTTTTTT
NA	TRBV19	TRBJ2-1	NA	CASRETTYNEQFF	TGTGCCAGTCGGGAAACCACCTACAATGAGCAGTTCTTC